Each of the 31 T cell receptor beta chains below was sequenced from the same sample in a study of molecular identifiers for immune sequencing clone quantification. TCRdb used MiXCR to reprocess the PCR reads, holding one entry per CDR3 protein. This table has hundreds of thousands of distinct CDR3 sequences, about 25% appearing once. Sequencing was done on a sample of naive CD8+ T cells from blood, with Jurkat cell RNA spiked in. Subset here: FACS-sorted CD8+CD4-CCR7+CD45RA+ naive T cells. These receptors were taken from a human donor in good health. Some libraries in this study had Jurkat cell RNA spiked in.

In this sample, this clonotype turned up many times. The V and J genes are TRBV9 and TRBJ2-2, with D hard to call. Germline V gene lookup returns CDR1 SGDLS and CDR2 YYNGEE. The ends were cut back, 1 base at V and 2 bases at J, with 3 bases in the middle. The CDR3 has 13 amino acids. The CDR3 is CASSVYNTGELFF. The CDR3 nucleotides are TGTGCCAGCAGCGTATATAACACCGGGGAGCTGTTTTTT.

In regard to this clonotype: It is likely a read error, because the conserved phenylalanine at the end of the CDR3 is missing. The chain carries TRBV14 and TRBJ1-2; D is uncertain. Germline CDR1 reads SGHDN; CDR2 reads FVKESK. Trimming left V 0 bases short and J 5 bases short, with 10 bases between. This CDR3 region has 14 residues. The CDR3 DNA reads as TGTGCCAGCAGCCAAGACACGGATCCTTATGGCTACACCTAC. Amino acid sequence: CASSQDTDPYGYTY.

CDR3 DNA sequence: TGTGCCAGCAGCTGGACCCCGGGGGGGACCGGGGAGCTGTTTTTT. Residues: CASSWTPGGTGELFF. The chain combines TRBV5-8 with TRBJ2-2; 8 bases line up with TRBD2. The germline V gene encodes CDR1 SGHTS and CDR2 YDEGEE. Trimming took 3 bases from V and 5 from J; bases not matched to a gene: 6. The CDR3 is made up of 15 amino acids.

The chain combines TRBV7-6 with TRBJ1-5; D possibly corresponds to TRBD1 (6 bases). The germline CDR1 and CDR2 sequences are SGHVS and FNYEAQ. V was shortened by 5 bases and J by 4 bases, with 15 bases between the two germline ends. The CDR3 runs 15 residues. CDR3: CASSADVGANQPQHF. The CDR3 DNA reads as TGTGCCAGCAGCGCCGATGTGGGGGCAAATCAGCCCCAGCATTTT. The complete variable domain, with remaining parts taken from reference TRBV7-6 and TRBJ1-5, reads GAGVSQSPRYKVTKRGQDVALRCDPISGHVSLYWYRQALGQGPEFLTYFNYEAQQDKSGLPNDRFSAERPEGSISTLTIQRTEQRDSAMYRCASSADVGANQPQHFGDGTRLSIL.

This clonotype occurred many times. This chain uses TRBV5-6 with TRBJ1-1, with 9 nucleotides matching TRBD1. Germline CDR1 is SGHDT and CDR2 is YYEEEE. J was trimmed by 3 bases and V by 4 bases; bases with no gene match: 4. This CDR3 region has 14 residues. The CDR3 protein is CASSGGQGYTEAFF. As DNA, the CDR3 is TGTGCCAGCAGCGGGGGACAGGGTTACACTGAAGCTTTCTTT.

This clonotype was seen repeatedly, ten times or more. At one end the junction does not follow the germline gene, possibly because of a read error. The chain combines TRBV4-3 with TRBJ2-7; D might be TRBD1 or TRBD2, each matching 5 bases. Germline lookup yields CDR1 LGHNA and CDR2 YSLEER. This CDR3 contains 14 residues. CDR3 sequence: CASSQGASSYEQYF. CDR3 bases: TGTGCCAGCAGCCAAGGGGCTAGCAGCTACGAGCAGTACTTC.

On this clonotype: No conserved phenylalanine or tryptophan is present at the end of the CDR3, so a read error is the likely explanation. The J gene is TRBJ1-1, the V gene TRBV12-3 or TRBV12-4; 8 positions match TRBD1. After removal of 4 bases from V and 1 base from J, the junction contained 2 bases not matched to a gene. The CDR3 consists of 14 residues. CDR3 amino acids: CASSYRGGNTEAFL. CDR3 nucleotides: TGTGCCAGCAGTTACAGGGGGGGGAACACTGAAGCTTTCCTT.

This clonotype was observed at least ten times. This sequence joins TRBV12-3 or TRBV12-4 and TRBJ2-3; TRBD1 aligns across 8 bases. Unmatched junction bases numbered 5, after V lost 2 bases and J lost 4 bases. This CDR3 has 15 residues. The CDR3 region has the DNA TGTGCCAGCAGTTTATTCCCGGACAGGGCAGATACGCAGTATTTT. It specifies CASSLFPDRADTQYF.

As DNA, the CDR3 is TGTGCCAGCAGCTCTAGGATTCCGTCAGAGACCCAGTACTTC. Its protein is CASSSRIPSETQYF. This sequence joins TRBV11-2 and TRBJ2-5; D is undetermined. V shed 4 bases and J shed 4 bases, with 13 bases lying between them. CDR1 is SGHAT and CDR2 is FQNNGV in the germline V gene. The CDR3 totals 14 residues.

The chain couples TRBV19 to TRBJ2-5; D perhaps matches TRBD1 (6 bases). Trimming took 5 bases from V and 5 from J, leaving 15 bases between them. CDR3 length equals 14 residues. CDR1 is LNHDA, CDR2 SQIVND, per germline (reference sequence). This CDR3 reads CASSSGPRGETQYF. The DNA for the CDR3 is TGTGCCAGTAGTTCAGGGCCGAGGGGGGAGACCCAGTACTTC.

As concerns this clonotype: A single base separates this from a much larger clone, so it may be a read error. The gene calls are TRBV2 and TRBJ2-6, with D maybe TRBD1 (5 bases). CDR3 size: 17 residues. The V gene's germline CDR1 is SNHLY and CDR2 FYNNEI. Deletions cut 8 bases from V and 2 bases from J, with 19 bases between. CDR3 sequence reads: CASSRTRAEAGANVLTF. Written as DNA, the CDR3 is TGTGCCAGCTCGAGGACACGGGCTGAAGCTGGGGCCAACGTCCTGACTTTC.

Of note for this clonotype: A much bigger clone sits one base away, suggesting this may be a read error. This chain connects TRBV4-1 to TRBJ1-4; TRBD1 might be the D (6 bases). Germline lookup yields CDR1 MGHRA and CDR2 YSYEKL. The CDR3 totals 14 residues. CDR3 DNA: TGCGCCAGCAGCCAAGGGACAGTGGATGAAGAACTGTTTTTT. Translating it yields CASSQGTVDEELFF.

In this sample, this clonotype turned up many times. This chain links TRBV9 with TRBJ2-3; a possible D gene is TRBD2 (6 bases). CDR3 size: 15 residues. Germline loops: CDR1 SGDLS, CDR2 YYNGEE. Trimming took off 5 bases at V and 2 bases at J, with 15 bases between the two ends. The CDR3 region has the DNA TGTGCCAGCAGTCGGACGGGGGTTTACACAGATACGCAGTATTTT. It specifies CASSRTGVYTDTQYF.

For this clonotype: A much bigger clone sits one base away, suggesting this may be a read error. V is TRBV29-1 and J is TRBJ2-7, with 8 bases identical to TRBD1. V dropped 8 bases and J dropped 3; count of bases not matched to a gene: 9. Germline CDR1 SQVTM, CDR2 ANQGSEA. CDR3 length: 13 amino acids. DNA of the CDR3: TGCAGCCTTACCGGACAGGGCCTCTACGAGCAGTACTTC. This translates into CSLTGQGLYEQYF.

This clonotype was counted ten times or more. The rearrangement uses TRBV30 and TRBJ1-1, with 8 bases fitting TRBD1. In germline, CDR1 is GTSNPN, CDR2 SVGIG (reference sequence). The CDR3 has 16 residues. V lost 3 bases, J lost 0 bases, and 9 bases stayed unmatched. Written as DNA, the CDR3 is TGTGCCTGGAGCCGACAGGGGACCCCTCTGAACACTGAAGCTTTCTTT. This encodes CAWSRQGTPLNTEAFF.

This clonotype has a count of ten or more. The chain combines TRBV28 with TRBJ2-7; 12 nucleotides line up with TRBD2. This CDR3 is built from 15 residues. After removal of 5 bases from V and 5 bases from J, the junction contained 7 bases not matched to a gene. The V gene's germline CDR1 is MDHEN and CDR2 SYDVKM. CDR3 region: CASSMWTSGTHEQYF. CDR3 nucleotide sequence: TGTGCCAGCAGTATGTGGACTAGCGGGACTCACGAGCAGTACTTC.

This clonotype appeared once. Sequence at one end of the junction differs from germline and may be a read error. This chain joins TRBV2 and TRBJ1-1; 9 positions match TRBD1. In germline, CDR1 is SNHLY, CDR2 FYNNEI. The CDR3 runs 17 residues. The CDR3 bases are TGTGCCAGCAGTGGATGGAACAGGGGGCCGATGAACACTGTAGCTTTCTTT. Its translation: CASSGWNRGPMNTVAFF.

This clonotype was observed at least ten times. The chain uses TRBV6-2 or TRBV6-3 and TRBJ1-1; D might be TRBD1 (6 bases). This CDR3 comprises 13 residues. Germline CDR1 and CDR2: MNHEY and SVGEGT. With 4 bases removed from V and 5 bases from J, the gap between germline ends came to 11 bases. CDR3 amino acids: CASSLGGKTEAFF. For the CDR3, the DNA is TGTGCCAGCAGTTTAGGGGGTAAAACTGAAGCTTTCTTT.

On this clonotype itself: Germline is not matched at one junction end, which may reflect a read error. V gene TRBV19 combines with J gene TRBJ2-3, with TRBD1 matching 8 bases. CDR1 LNHDA and CDR2 SQIVND come from the germline V gene (reference sequence). The CDR3 covers 14 residues. CDR3 coding DNA: TGTGCCAGTAGTATAACAGGGGGGCCGGATACGCAGTGTTTT. Its translation: CASSITGGPDTQCF. Complete variable domain (other parts from reference TRBV19 and TRBJ2-3): DGGITQSPKYLFRKEGQNVTLSCEQNLNHDAMYWYRQDPGQGLRLIYYSQIVNDFQKGDIAEGYSVSREKKESFPLTVTSAQKNPTAFYLCASSITGGPDTQCFGPGTRLTVL.

Turning to this clonotype: This may come from a read error, since a much larger clone is one base off. This rearrangement joins TRBV7-9 to TRBJ2-5; D gene ambiguous. Germline lookup yields CDR1 SEHNR and CDR2 FQNEAQ (reference sequence). The CDR3 totals 13 residues. The CDR3 sequence is CASGSTVQETQHF. The CDR3 coding sequence is TGTGCCAGCGGGTCGACGGTCCAAGAGACCCAGCACTTC.

Details on this clonotype: The junction shows a germline mismatch at one end, possibly a read error. The chain employs TRBV29-1 and TRBJ2-6; TRBD1 aligns across 7 bases. Looked up from germline, CDR1 is SQVTM and CDR2 is ANQGSEA. There are 13 residues in the CDR3. The CDR3 reads CSATGDGANVPTF. Here the CDR3 DNA reads TGCAGCGCCACAGGGGATGGGGCCAACGTCCCGACTTTC.

The sample holds many counts of this clonotype. The V and J genes are TRBV20-1 and TRBJ1-5; TRBD1 might be the D (6 bases). This CDR3 contains 14 residues. The germline CDR1 and CDR2 sequences are DFQATT and SNEGSKA (reference sequence). Trimming took off 3 bases at V and 4 bases at J, with 13 bases between the two ends. The CDR3 DNA reads TGCAGTGCTAGGGGTTCAGGGGTGAATCAGCCCCAGCATTTT. Amino acids: CSARGSGVNQPQHF.

This clonotype was counted between two and nine times. The chain links TRBV28 to TRBJ2-7; 10 bases are shared with TRBD2. Germline V CDR1 and CDR2: MDHEN, SYDVKM. Losses at the gene ends were 4 bases for V and 6 bases for J; bases not matched to a gene: 9. The CDR3 loop spans 15 amino acids. In DNA form, the CDR3 reads TGTGCCAGCAGTTCGCGTCTAGCGGGAGTGGCCGAGCAGTACTTC. It translates to CASSSRLAGVAEQYF.

With respect to this clonotype: A much larger clone lies a single base off, so this may be a read error. V gene TRBV20-1 combines with J gene TRBJ2-5; perhaps TRBD2 as D (5 bases). Germline V gene sequence: CDR1 DFQATT, CDR2 SNEGSKA (reference sequence). This CDR3 region has 13 residues. Trimming took 5 bases from V and 9 from J, leaving 19 bases between them. The CDR3 DNA sequence: TGCAGTGCTCTCTGGACTGCCCCCGAGCCCCAGTACTTC. Its protein product is CSALWTAPEPQYF.

To note about this clonotype: This may arise from a read error, as a much more abundant clone is one base away. The chain is built from TRBV28 and TRBJ2-7; TRBD2 agrees at 9 bases. Germline assignment: CDR1 MDHEN and CDR2 SYDVKM. With V trimmed by 6 bases and J by 3 bases, 9 bases remained unmatched. CDR3 length: 15 residues. CDR3 amino acids: CASSPGGRAFYEQYV. CDR3 sequence (DNA): TGTGCCAGCAGCCCTGGCGGGAGGGCCTTCTACGAGCAGTACGTC.

A few counts support this clonotype. V and J are TRBV2 and TRBJ2-5; 8 nucleotides align to TRBD2. Losses at the gene ends were 7 bases for V and 5 bases for J; bases not matched to a gene: 9. The V gene's germline CDR1 is SNHLY and CDR2 FYNNEI. The CDR3 sequence is 14 residues long. The CDR3 loop is CASKLSGATETQYF. The CDR3 nucleotides read TGTGCCAGCAAGCTTAGCGGGGCCACGGAGACCCAGTACTTC.

On this clonotype itself: This clone may be a read error of a much larger clone one base away. This chain joins TRBV6-2 or TRBV6-3 and TRBJ2-5; no clear D. Germline-derived CDR1 and CDR2 are MNHEY and SVGEGT. The CDR3 is made up of 12 amino acids. The CDR3 DNA is TGTGCCAGCAGTTCGACCTTAGAGACCCAGTGCTTC. It specifies CASSSTLETQCF.

V usage is TRBV5-6 and J usage is TRBJ1-1, with D possibly being TRBD1 (6 bases). The CDR3 is made up of 16 amino acids. V dropped 1 base and J dropped 1 base, with 14 bases sitting between them. Germline lookup yields CDR1 SGHDT and CDR2 YYEEEE. This CDR3 is CASSLSWGGPNTEAFF. CDR3 in DNA: TGTGCCAGCAGCTTGTCCTGGGGGGGGCCGAACACTGAAGCTTTCTTT.

Many counts were recorded for this clonotype. The CDR3 loop is CASSLVGGRGSGTEAFF. CDR3 in DNA: TGTGCCAGCAGCTTAGTCGGTGGGAGGGGCAGTGGCACTGAAGCTTTCTTT. This chain links TRBV7-9 with TRBJ1-1; D may be TRBD1 (5 bases). V lost 1 base, J lost 4 bases, and 19 bases lay in between. Germline V gene data show CDR1 as SEHNR and CDR2 as FQNEAQ (reference sequence). The CDR3 runs to 17 residues.

This clonotype was seen repeatedly, ten times or more. The V gene is TRBV4-1, the J gene TRBJ2-1; 11 nucleotides line up with TRBD2. Germline V gene lookup returns CDR1 MGHRA and CDR2 YSYEKL. CDR3 length: 16 residues. Trimming took 0 bases from V and 4 from J; bases not matched to a gene: 2. DNA of the CDR3: TGCGCCAGCAGCCAAGAACTAGCGGGAGAGTACAATGAGCAGTTCTTC. Protein product: CASSQELAGEYNEQFF.

Concerning this clonotype itself: A much more abundant neighbour one base away suggests this may be a read error. CDR3 protein: CASSSGASYSTDTQYF. CDR3 coding DNA: TGTGCCAGCAGTTCAGGGGCTTCCTACAGCACAGATACGCAGTATTTT. This sequence joins TRBV27 and TRBJ2-3, with a possible D match to TRBD1 (6 bases). There are 16 residues in the CDR3. V lost 4 bases, J lost 0 bases, and 14 bases lay in between. The germline gives CDR1 MNHEY, CDR2 SMNVEV (reference sequence).